The 12 T cell receptor beta chains presented below share a single source sample, sequenced in a study of blood T cells in healthy people across ages. Through a sample-barcoded 5' primer and a J-beta primer mix, a second PCR was run for roughly 6 to 11 cycles. TCRdb called the 5' RACE reads again in MiXCR, with one record for every CDR3 protein. This table holds about 1.4 million distinct CDR3 sequences, roughly 59% found once. The sample comprised blood. The receptors stem from a man aged 18 to 30 in good health.

This chain uses TRBV29-1 with TRBJ2-7, with 8 nucleotides matching TRBD1. The germline CDR1 and CDR2 sequences are SQVTM and ANQGSEA. Trimming at V came to 4 bases and at J to 1 base, leaving 6 bases not matched to a gene. CDR3 length: 14 amino acids. CDR3 in DNA: TGCAGCGTTGCGCCCAGGGGGCCGTCCTACGAGCAGTACTTC. Protein sequence: CSVAPRGPSYEQYF.

The rearrangement links TRBV20-1 to TRBJ2-1, with D perhaps TRBD1 (5 bases). Germline V gene lookup returns CDR1 DFQATT and CDR2 SNEGSKA (reference sequence). The CDR3 extends over 15 amino acids. The V and J ends lost 0 bases and 7 bases respectively, with 16 bases between them. The CDR3 spells CSARDSPGRANEQFF. In DNA form, the CDR3 reads TGCAGTGCTAGAGATTCCCCTGGCAGGGCGAATGAGCAGTTCTTC.

The chain joins TRBV18 to TRBJ2-5; perhaps TRBD1 as D (8 bases). V lost 4 bases and J lost 4, with 16 bases in between. The germline V gene encodes CDR1 KGHSH and CDR2 LQKENI. This CDR3 comprises 15 residues. CDR3 nucleotide sequence: TGTGCCAGCTCACACCTGGACAGGGAGGGAGAGACCCAGTACTTC. It encodes CASSHLDREGETQYF.

This clonotype came up a few times. V gene TRBV29-1 combines with J gene TRBJ2-7; D remains unclear. The germline V and J ends were trimmed by 5 bases and 2 bases, with 7 bases remaining between them. This CDR3 has 11 residues. Germline assignment: CDR1 SQVTM and CDR2 ANQGSEA. CDR3 coding DNA: TGCAGCGTTCCGAGACCCTACGAGCAGTACTTC. Amino acid sequence: CSVPRPYEQYF.

This sequence joins TRBV14 and TRBJ1-6; D may be TRBD1 (5 bases). The CDR3 extends over 19 amino acids. Deletions cut 1 base from V and 8 bases from J, with 24 bases between. The V gene's germline CDR1 is SGHDN and CDR2 FVKESK. CDR3 bases: TGTGCCAGCAGCCAAGCCCTTTCTTACAGGACATACCTCTATTCACCCCTCCACTTT. Its translation is CASSQALSYRTYLYSPLHF.

The rearrangement links TRBV4-2 to TRBJ2-4; D not resolved. The DNA end favors TRBJ2-7, so the J call may be wrong. This CDR3 comprises 15 residues. Germline lookup yields CDR1 LGHNA and CDR2 YNFKEQ. CDR3 nucleotides: TGTGCCAGCAGCCCCGGTTGGCAGAACCTCTACGAGCAGTACTTC. Encoded protein: CASSPGWQNLYEQYF.

There are a few counts of this clonotype. This chain joins TRBV7-2 and TRBJ1-5, with D hard to call. This CDR3 comprises 15 residues. V was pared by 1 base and J by 3 bases, with 10 bases between. The germline V gene encodes CDR1 SGHTA and CDR2 FQGNSA. CDR3 residues: CASSLDFTNNQPQHF. The CDR3 DNA reads as TGTGCCAGCAGCTTAGATTTCACTAACAATCAGCCCCAGCATTTT.

This clonotype came up once. The rearrangement uses TRBV28 and TRBJ1-2, with 8 bases matching TRBD1. Germline V CDR1 and CDR2: MDHEN, SYDVKM. The V gene end was trimmed by 10 bases and the J gene end by 4 bases; junction bases not matched to a gene: 5. The CDR3 totals 12 residues. Here the CDR3 reads CATTGGFYGYTF. The DNA of the CDR3 is TGTGCCACTACAGGGGGATTCTATGGCTACACCTTC.

This clonotype was detected ten times or more. The gene calls are TRBV20-1 and TRBJ2-1; 12 bases are shared with TRBD2. Germline V gives CDR1 DFQATT, CDR2 SNEGSKA (reference sequence). The CDR3 length is 13 residues. The J segment lost 5 bases and the V segment lost 8 bases, leaving 4 bases of the junction unmatched. The CDR3 nucleotides read TGCAGTACGTCTAGCGGGAGGGACAATGAGCAGTTCTTC. This translates into CSTSSGRDNEQFF.

The J gene is TRBJ1-2, the V gene TRBV5-1, with D possibly being TRBD1 (6 bases). The V end lost 4 bases, the J end lost 0 bases, and 10 bases lay between the germline ends. The CDR3 is made up of 14 amino acids. The V gene's germline CDR1 is SGHRS and CDR2 YFSETQ. The CDR3 reads CASSTEGANYGYTF. The DNA for the CDR3 is TGCGCCAGCAGCACCGAGGGGGCTAACTATGGCTACACCTTC.

This sequence joins TRBV29-1 and TRBJ2-2, with D unresolved. The CDR3 length is 13 residues. V was clipped by 6 bases and J by 1 base, with 9 bases between them. Germline V gene lookup returns CDR1 SQVTM and CDR2 ANQGSEA. The CDR3 protein is CSVVPQNTGELFF. CDR3 coding DNA: TGCAGCGTAGTGCCCCAGAACACCGGGGAGCTGTTTTTT.

This chain connects TRBV27 to TRBJ2-6, with unresolved D. Germline CDR1 reads MNHEY; CDR2 reads SMNVEV (reference sequence). This CDR3 contains 17 residues. Trimming stripped 3 bases from V and 2 bases from J, with 14 bases between. CDR3 residues: CASSFLGAVTGANVLTF. CDR3 in DNA: TGTGCCAGCAGTTTCTTAGGAGCCGTGACTGGGGCCAACGTCCTGACTTTC.